Shown below are 15 T cell receptor beta chains from a single sample sequenced in a study of cytomegalovirus exposure and HLA in healthy donors. The PCR used 60 Vbeta and 13 Jbeta primers. The data were produced by immunoSEQ multiplex PCR, yet TCRdb's version contains in-frame clones alone and is incomplete. The data show approximately 98,000 clones, over 70% seen once. Material for sequencing was PBMCs. The receptors come from a man aged 18-30 years in good health and CMV-seropositive.

The chain links TRBV5-1 to TRBJ2-7; tentatively, D is TRBD1 (6 bases). Germline loops: CDR1 SGHRS, CDR2 YFSETQ. The CDR3 consists of 15 residues. Trimming took off 0 bases at V and 0 bases at J, with 10 bases between the two ends. CDR3: CASSLVTGSSYEQYF. CDR3 DNA sequence: TGCGCCAGCAGCTTGGTTACAGGGAGCTCCTACGAGCAGTACTTC.

The CDR3 coding sequence is TGTGCCAGCAGTTTATCTTGGGGTACCGGGGGATCCGACTATGGCTACACCTTC. Its translation is CASSLSWGTGGSDYGYTF. The V call is TRBV27, the J call TRBJ1-2; D is possibly TRBD1 (5 bases). The CDR3 sequence is 18 residues long. The ends were cut back, 0 bases at V and 3 bases at J, with 20 bases in the middle. Per germline, CDR1 MNHEY and CDR2 SMNVEV (reference sequence).

The chain couples TRBV18 to TRBJ2-7; 10 positions match TRBD1. Germline CDR1 reads KGHSH; CDR2 reads LQKENI. Trimming cost V 6 bases and J 2 bases; bases outside gene matches: 7. The CDR3 is made up of 15 amino acids. CDR3 sequence reads: CASSQGGQGAYEQYF. CDR3 sequence (DNA): TGTGCCAGCTCCCAGGGAGGACAGGGGGCCTACGAGCAGTACTTC.

The chain couples TRBV7-9 to TRBJ1-1, with D perhaps TRBD1 (6 bases). The germline gives CDR1 SEHNR, CDR2 FQNEAQ (reference sequence). This CDR3 region has 16 residues. V was cut by 6 bases and J by 0 bases, with 17 bases left in between. CDR3 nucleotides: TGTGCCAGCAGATCACAGGGCAAGGGATTGAACACTGAAGCTTTCTTT. Protein product: CASRSQGKGLNTEAFF.

This clone has just a few counts. This chain joins TRBV27 and TRBJ1-2, with a possible D match to TRBD1 (6 bases). Germline V gene lookup returns CDR1 MNHEY and CDR2 SMNVEV (reference sequence). V gave up 6 bases and J gave up 4 bases, with 18 bases separating them. The CDR3 consists of 15 residues. CDR3 coding DNA: TGTGCCAGCAGACTGTCGGTGGGGGCCTTCTATGGCTACACCTTC. Amino acids: CASRLSVGAFYGYTF.

The gene calls are TRBV10-3 and TRBJ2-6, with D possibly matching TRBD1 (6 bases). The V gene lost 7 bases and the J gene lost 2 bases, with 15 bases spanning the gap. The length of the CDR3 is 16 residues. The germline V gene has CDR1 ENHRY and CDR2 SYGVKD. The CDR3 DNA sequence: TGTGCCATCATGTCACAGGGCACCCCTGGGGCCAACGTCCTGACTTTC. It codes for CAIMSQGTPGANVLTF.

This clone has a single count. The V and J genes are TRBV14 and TRBJ2-2; 8 positions match TRBD1. Germline-derived CDR1 and CDR2 are SGHDN and FVKESK. The trim removed 0 bases at V and 4 bases at J, leaving 7 bases unmatched. The CDR3 length is 17 residues. CDR3 sequence reads: CASSQDRRTGLTGELFF. CDR3 DNA sequence: TGTGCCAGCAGCCAAGATAGGAGGACAGGGCTCACCGGGGAGCTGTTTTTT.

This clone has more than one count but fewer than ten. This chain uses TRBV6-1 with TRBJ2-3; a possible D gene is TRBD2 (5 bases). Trimming stripped 6 bases from V and 4 bases from J, with 8 bases between. Per the germline V gene, CDR1 is MNHNS and CDR2 is SASEGT. CDR3 length equals 12 residues. CDR3: CASSAAADTQYF. DNA for the CDR3: TGTGCCAGCAGCGCAGCGGCAGATACGCAGTATTTT.

CDR3 in DNA: TGTGCCATCAGTGGTAGGCCTAGCGGGGGCACTAGCACAGATACGCAGTATTTT. The encoded protein is CAISGRPSGGTSTDTQYF. The V and J genes are TRBV10-3 and TRBJ2-3; 10 nucleotides agree with TRBD2. The CDR3 is 18 amino acids. V was pared by 4 bases and J by 0 bases, with 10 bases of the junction left unmatched. Germline CDR1 ENHRY, CDR2 SYGVKD.

The V call is TRBV7-9, the J call TRBJ1-1; D unresolved. This CDR3 contains 12 residues. Germline CDR1 and CDR2: SEHNR and FQNEAQ (reference sequence). V was pared by 5 bases and J by 2 bases, with 6 bases between. The CDR3 nucleotides read TGTGCCAGCAGCCACTTAAACACTGAAGCTTTCTTT. Protein: CASSHLNTEAFF.

The chain couples TRBV27 to TRBJ1-6; D is uncertain. V was clipped by 1 base and J by 0 bases, with 7 bases between them. CDR1 and CDR2 from the germline V gene are MNHEY and SMNVEV (reference sequence). The CDR3 totals 16 residues. The DNA of the CDR3 is TGTGCCAGCAGTTTATTGGCAGGCTCCTATAATTCACCCCTCCACTTT. This codes for CASSLLAGSYNSPLHF.

The chain joins TRBV7-9 to TRBJ2-5; tentative D call: TRBD2 (5 bases). CDR1 is SEHNR, CDR2 FQNEAQ, per germline (reference sequence). The CDR3 length is 15 residues. Trimming shortened V by 1 base and J by 0 bases, and 9 bases separated the two germline ends. The CDR3 sequence: CASSLVSGDQETQYF. CDR3 DNA sequence: TGTGCCAGCAGCTTAGTTTCCGGGGACCAAGAGACCCAGTACTTC.

The rearrangement uses TRBV6-1 and TRBJ2-7, with TRBD1 as a possible D gene (6 bases). CDR3 length: 15 residues. Germline CDR1 MNHNS, CDR2 SASEGT. V lost 7 bases to trimming and J lost 3 bases, with 19 bases between them. The CDR3 protein is CASKRTRDISYEQYF. For the CDR3, the DNA is TGTGCCAGCAAAAGGACCCGGGACATAAGCTACGAGCAGTACTTC.

The J gene is TRBJ1-1, the V gene TRBV6-5, with D maybe TRBD1 (6 bases). The germline V and J ends were trimmed by 4 bases and 4 bases, with 13 bases remaining between them. This CDR3 has 14 residues. Germline V gene sequence: CDR1 MNHEY, CDR2 SVGAGI. The chain's CDR3 is CASSSDRPSTEAFF. CDR3 coding DNA: TGTGCCAGCAGTTCGGACAGACCGAGCACTGAAGCTTTCTTT.

The chain has TRBV18 and TRBJ2-7, with D perhaps matching TRBD2 (7 bases). Germline V gives CDR1 KGHSH, CDR2 LQKENI. Between the trimmed V and J ends, which lost 0 bases and 3 bases, there was a span of 18 bases. CDR3 size: 17 residues. The CDR3 loop is CASSPPGGGGGNYEQYF. CDR3 nucleotide sequence: TGTGCCAGCTCACCACCGGGTGGTGGGGGGGGCAACTACGAGCAGTACTTC.